This T cell receptor (beta chain) was recovered during a study of blood T cell repertoires in COVID-19. V was clipped by 6 bases and J by 4 bases; unmatched bases: 13. The CDR3 length is 17 residues. In germline, CDR1 is LGHDT, CDR2 YNNKEL (reference sequence). This clone has just a few counts. TCRdb's copy holds only in-frame clones and misses some; the assay was immunoSEQ multiplex PCR. Of about 300,000 clones listed, 80% to 90% are singletons. The chain joins TRBV3-1 (or the pseudogene TRBV3-2) to TRBJ2-5, with 11 bases matching TRBD2. The source of this sequence is a man under 40 who had recovered from COVID-19. Sequenced input: PBMCs or T cells enriched from blood (not recorded which). The CDR3 DNA reads as TGTGCCAGCAGTCCGGGGGTGGCTAGCGGGGGGCGAGAGACCCAGTACTTC. It codes for CASSPGVASGGRETQYF.